Shown below are 28 T cell receptor beta chains from a single sample sequenced in a study of regulatory dendritic cells for organ transplantation (dated by TCRdb to about 2017). The receptor library was made with the immunoSEQ multiplex PCR assay. TCRdb retrieved this table from immuneACCESS and kept in-frame rearrangements only. Not all clones are present; in checked studies, unresolved V genes account for under half, and no reason is known for the remainder. The sample records 12,000 or so clones, less than 80% of which are singletons. Clones ranked in the top ten supply 1.2% of the sample. The antigens for these receptors are not known. Sorted T cell subsets were CFSE-labeled and co-cultured for five to six days with allogeneic regulatory or mature dendritic cells at a 1:10 DC:T ratio. Sequencing was done on a sample of naive CD8+ T cells from blood cultured with dendritic cells. What the cell subset or site label conveys for this sample: CD45RA+ naive T cells. The receptor source for this set is a human donor in good health.

This clone was counted once. This chain uses TRBV15 with TRBJ2-7; 8 bases match TRBD1. V gave up 1 base and J gave up 2 bases; unmatched junction bases: 1. The CDR3 runs to 14 residues. The germline V gene has CDR1 LNHNV and CDR2 YYDKDF (reference sequence). As DNA, the CDR3 is TGTGCCACCAGCAGAGCACAGGGGGCCTACGAGCAGTACTTC. Translation: CATSRAQGAYEQYF.

V gene TRBV11-2 combines with J gene TRBJ2-1, with D uncertain. V shed 3 bases and J shed 8 bases, with 8 bases lying between them. This CDR3 has 12 amino acids. Germline CDR1 and CDR2: SGHAT and FQNNGV. The CDR3 loop reads CASSFILHEQFF. CDR3 nucleotide sequence: TGTGCCAGCAGCTTTATCCTCCATGAGCAGTTCTTC.

This sequence joins TRBV7-9 and TRBJ1-1, with D possibly TRBD1 on 6 matching bases. The length of the CDR3 is 14 residues. V was trimmed by 1 base and J by 10 bases, leaving 16 bases between them. Germline V CDR1 and CDR2: SEHNR, FQNEAQ (reference sequence). The CDR3 loop reads CASSLVAGAQPAFF. For the CDR3, the DNA is TGTGCCAGCAGCTTAGTAGCAGGGGCCCAACCAGCTTTCTTT.

The chain couples TRBV5-1 to TRBJ2-7; 11 bases agree with TRBD2. The CDR3 spans 14 residues. V gave up 4 bases and J gave up 3 bases; unmatched junction bases: 3. CDR1 is SGHRS, CDR2 YFSETQ, per germline. As DNA, the CDR3 is TGCGCCAGCAGCCCGACTAGCGGGAACTACGAGCAGTACTTC. Its translation is CASSPTSGNYEQYF.

CDR3 protein: CASSGWGQGTYNEQFF. The CDR3 nucleotides read TGTGCCAGCAGCGGATGGGGACAGGGAACCTACAATGAGCAGTTCTTC. V gene TRBV9 combines with J gene TRBJ2-1, with 9 nucleotides matching TRBD1. CDR3 length: 16 residues. V was clipped by 3 bases and J by 2 bases; unmatched bases: 6. Germline CDR1 is SGDLS and CDR2 is YYNGEE.

The V call is TRBV14, the J call TRBJ1-1; possibly TRBD1 for D (5 bases). CDR1 and CDR2 from the germline V gene are SGHDN and FVKESK. V was clipped by 4 bases and J by 5 bases, with 11 bases between them. This CDR3 contains 13 residues. CDR3 sequence reads: CASSRGGRTEAFF. In DNA, the CDR3 is TGTGCCAGCAGCCGGGGGGGGAGGACTGAAGCTTTCTTT.

The chain employs TRBV5-4 and TRBJ1-6, with D uncertain. With 2 bases removed from V and 3 bases from J, the gap between germline ends came to 21 bases. CDR1 and CDR2 from the germline V gene are SGHNT and YYREEE (reference sequence). The CDR3 spans 19 residues. The chain's CDR3 is CASSFLSSPVSLYNSPLHF. In DNA, the CDR3 is TGTGCCAGCAGCTTTCTGTCGTCCCCCGTCAGTCTCTATAATTCACCCCTCCACTTT. The whole variable domain, remainder taken from reference TRBV5-4 and TRBJ1-6, is ETGVTQSPTHLIKTRGQQVTLRCSSQSGHNTVSWYQQALGQGPQFIFQYYREEENGRGNFPPRFSGLQFPNYSSELNVNALELDDSALYLCASSFLSSPVSLYNSPLHFGNGTRLTVT.

This clone was observed a few times. CDR3 bases: TGCGCCAGCAGCATCGGCTACGAGCAGTACTTC. Residues: CASSIGYEQYF. The chain links TRBV5-1 to TRBJ2-7; D remains unclear. The ends were cut back, 4 bases at V and 3 bases at J, with 5 bases in the middle. The CDR3 consists of 11 residues. Germline V gene lookup returns CDR1 SGHRS and CDR2 YFSETQ.

The chain has TRBV7-2 and TRBJ1-2; 8 bases map to TRBD1. V lost 1 base and J lost 4; bases outside the gene matches: 5. Germline lookup yields CDR1 SGHTA and CDR2 FQGNSA. The CDR3 has 15 residues. CDR3 nucleotide sequence: TGTGCCAGCAGCTTAGTGACAGGGGATGGCTATGGCTACACCTTC. Translation: CASSLVTGDGYGYTF.

The sample holds a few counts of this clone. The chain combines TRBV4-1 with TRBJ1-2; the match to TRBD1 covers 7 bases. The CDR3 is 16 residues long. Germline values: CDR1 MGHRA, CDR2 YSYEKL. V lost 5 bases to trimming and J lost 4 bases; unmatched junction nucleotides: 13. CDR3: CASSESPQGWGYGYTF. Here the CDR3 DNA reads TGCGCCAGCAGCGAGTCCCCACAGGGGTGGGGCTATGGCTACACCTTC.

The gene calls are TRBV4-1 and TRBJ2-5; no definite D call. Trimming cost V 0 bases and J 4 bases, with 12 bases left between them. The CDR3 has 15 residues. Per the germline V gene, CDR1 is MGHRA and CDR2 is YSYEKL. CDR3 sequence: CASSQEDSSGETQYF. In nucleotides, the CDR3 is TGCGCCAGCAGCCAAGAGGATTCGTCGGGAGAGACCCAGTACTTC.

This chain connects TRBV19 to TRBJ2-3, with TRBD2 matching over 7 bases. The trim removed 1 base at V and 5 bases at J, leaving 3 bases unmatched. There are 14 residues in the CDR3. CDR1 and CDR2 from the germline V gene are LNHDA and SQIVND (reference sequence). CDR3 sequence: CASSIAGGGDTQYF. The CDR3 nucleotides read TGTGCCAGTAGTATAGCGGGGGGTGGAGATACGCAGTATTTT. Filled out from reference TRBV19 and TRBJ2-3, the complete variable domain reads DGGITQSPKYLFRKEGQNVTLSCEQNLNHDAMYWYRQDPGQGLRLIYYSQIVNDFQKGDIAEGYSVSREKKESFPLTVTSAQKNPTAFYLCASSIAGGGDTQYFGPGTRLTVL.

V gene TRBV5-1 combines with J gene TRBJ1-3; D gene unclear. Germline V CDR1 and CDR2: SGHRS, YFSETQ. This CDR3 spans 17 amino acids. With 1 base removed from V and 2 bases from J, the gap between germline ends came to 16 bases. The DNA for the CDR3 is TGCGCCAGCAGCTTGAGTGGCCTGGCGGGCCCTGGAAACACCATATATTTT. This sequence encodes CASSLSGLAGPGNTIYF.

The chain is built from TRBV19 and TRBJ1-1, with 7 positions matching TRBD1. Germline CDR1 and CDR2: LNHDA and SQIVND (reference sequence). There are 14 residues in the CDR3. J lost 1 base, V lost 3 bases, and 2 bases had no gene match. DNA for the CDR3: TGTGCCAGTAGTATGGGACAGCCGAACACTGAAGCTTTCTTT. The encoded protein is CASSMGQPNTEAFF.

The genes are TRBV4-3 and TRBJ2-3; unclear D gene. CDR3 size: 15 residues. V lost 0 bases to trimming and J lost 2 bases, with 9 bases between them. CDR1 is LGHNA and CDR2 is YSLEER in the germline V gene. The CDR3 sequence: CASSQEPLFTDTQYF. DNA of the CDR3: TGCGCCAGCAGCCAAGAACCACTTTTCACAGATACGCAGTATTTT.

The chain combines TRBV5-1 with TRBJ1-3; D may be TRBD1 (6 bases). The ends were cut back, 10 bases at V and 0 bases at J, with 17 bases in the middle. CDR3 length: 15 residues. CDR1 and CDR2 from the germline V gene are SGHRS and YFSETQ. In nucleotides, the CDR3 is TGCGCCTGCCGACAGGACCTATCCTCTGGAAACACCATATATTTT. Translation: CACRQDLSSGNTIYF. Drawing the rest from reference TRBV5-1 and TRBJ1-3, the complete variable domain is KAGVTQTPRYLIKTRGQQVTLSCSPISGHRSVSWYQQTPGQGLQFLFEYFSETQRNKGNFPGRFSGRQFSNSRSEMNVSTLELGDSALYLCACRQDLSSGNTIYFGEGSWLTVV.

The rearrangement uses TRBV19 and TRBJ2-5; D gene ambiguous. This CDR3 region has 13 residues. Germline V gene lookup returns CDR1 LNHDA and CDR2 SQIVND (reference sequence). V gave up 1 base and J gave up 5 bases, with 8 bases separating them. The CDR3 protein is CASSIAGWETQYF. The CDR3, as DNA: TGTGCCAGTAGTATAGCAGGATGGGAGACCCAGTACTTC.

The CDR3 reads CASSPPGAPYNEQFF. CDR3 sequence (DNA): TGTGCCAGCAGCCCCCCTGGAGCGCCGTACAATGAGCAGTTCTTC. This chain uses TRBV9 with TRBJ2-1; D remains ambiguous. The CDR3 length is 15 residues. Trimming took off 4 bases at V and 4 bases at J, with 15 bases between the two ends. Germline assignment: CDR1 SGDLS and CDR2 YYNGEE.

The chain has TRBV7-9 and TRBJ2-1; 11 bases are a match to TRBD2. V trimming: 1 base; J trimming: 8 bases; junction bases outside the gene matches: 1. The CDR3 has 14 residues. Germline CDR1 is SEHNR and CDR2 is FQNEAQ (reference sequence). This chain's CDR3 is CASSLGLAGHEQFF. The CDR3 DNA is TGTGCCAGCAGCTTAGGACTAGCGGGGCATGAGCAGTTCTTC.

This clone was recorded a few times. The V call is TRBV15, the J call TRBJ1-5; D gene ambiguous. V was trimmed by 3 bases and J by 0 bases, leaving 9 bases between them. CDR1 is LNHNV and CDR2 is YYDKDF in the germline V gene (reference sequence). The CDR3 has 15 residues. CDR3: CATSRSSYSNQPQHF. The DNA for the CDR3 is TGTGCCACCAGCAGGTCGTCTTATAGCAATCAGCCCCAGCATTTT. Full variable domain (outside the CDR3, taken from reference TRBV15 and TRBJ1-5): DAMVIQNPRYQVTQFGKPVTLSCSQTLNHNVMYWYQQKSSQAPKLLFHYYDKDFNNEADTPDNFQSRRPNTSFCFLDIRSPGLGDTAMYLCATSRSSYSNQPQHFGDGTRLSIL.

The rearrangement joins TRBV5-8 to TRBJ2-7; tentative D call: TRBD2 (6 bases). Per germline, CDR1 SGHTS and CDR2 YDEGEE. The CDR3 runs 12 residues. Trimming took 4 bases from V and 3 from J, leaving 8 bases between them. CDR3 coding DNA: TGTGCCAGCAGCGGGGGACTCTACGAGCAGTACTTC. Amino acids: CASSGGLYEQYF.

The J gene is TRBJ2-7, the V gene TRBV7-9; D is perhaps TRBD2 (6 bases). V lost 8 bases and J lost 6, with 20 bases in between. From germline, CDR1 is SEHNR and CDR2 FQNEAQ (reference sequence). This CDR3 is 14 amino acids long. The CDR3, as DNA: TGTGCCAGCGGCACCACGGGAGAGGGTCGCGAGCAGTACTTC. It translates to CASGTTGEGREQYF.

J is TRBJ2-7 and V is TRBV4-2; TRBD2 aligns across 7 bases. V lost 0 bases, J lost 1 base, and 6 bases stayed unmatched. This CDR3 contains 16 residues. Germline CDR1 and CDR2: LGHNA and YNFKEQ. DNA for the CDR3: TGTGCCAGCAGCCAAGATCGGGGGGATGGTTCCTACGAGCAGTACTTC. Protein sequence: CASSQDRGDGSYEQYF.

V and J are TRBV21-1 and TRBJ1-1. TRBV21-1 is a listed pseudogene. The CDR3 length is 16 residues. The DNA of the CDR3 is TGTGCCAGCAGCAAGGGGACTGGCAGTAGGAACACTGAAGCTTTCTTT. Amino acids: CASSKGTGSRNTEAFF.

This clone was seen a single time. The chain carries TRBV4-1 and TRBJ1-1, with a weak D call TRBD1 (5 bases). Germline assignment: CDR1 MGHRA and CDR2 YSYEKL. V was cut by 0 bases and J by 4 bases, with 21 bases left in between. CDR3 length: 18 residues. DNA of the CDR3: TGCGCCAGCAGCCAAGATCTCTGGCAGGGAACCGGATTCACTGAAGCTTTCTTT. Translated: CASSQDLWQGTGFTEAFF.

This clone was seen once. This chain joins TRBV27 and TRBJ2-7; D may be TRBD1 (5 bases). Trimming pared 3 bases from V and 6 bases from J, leaving 6 bases between. The germline gives CDR1 MNHEY, CDR2 SMNVEV (reference sequence). The CDR3 has 11 amino acids. CDR3 sequence (DNA): TGTGCCAGCAGTTTGGGGCTCGAGCAGTACTTC. Its protein is CASSLGLEQYF.

This clone showed up just a few times. The CDR3 is CASSYVRGGNEQFF. The DNA of the CDR3 is TGTGCCAGCAGTTATGTGCGGGGGGGCAATGAGCAGTTCTTC. V gene TRBV6-6 combines with J gene TRBJ2-1; TRBD2 agrees at 9 bases. The CDR3 extends over 14 amino acids. Trimming took 3 bases from V and 6 from J; bases not matched to a gene: 3. Germline-derived CDR1 and CDR2 are MNHNY and SVGAGI (reference sequence).

The chain carries TRBV7-3 and TRBJ1-1; D is undetermined. Germline-derived CDR1 and CDR2 are SGHTA and FQGTGA. CDR3 length equals 14 residues. V gave up 5 bases and J gave up 4 bases, with 14 bases separating them. In DNA, the CDR3 is TGTGCCAGCAGCCCCTTGGCGGGGAGCACTGAAGCTTTCTTT. Its protein product is CASSPLAGSTEAFF.